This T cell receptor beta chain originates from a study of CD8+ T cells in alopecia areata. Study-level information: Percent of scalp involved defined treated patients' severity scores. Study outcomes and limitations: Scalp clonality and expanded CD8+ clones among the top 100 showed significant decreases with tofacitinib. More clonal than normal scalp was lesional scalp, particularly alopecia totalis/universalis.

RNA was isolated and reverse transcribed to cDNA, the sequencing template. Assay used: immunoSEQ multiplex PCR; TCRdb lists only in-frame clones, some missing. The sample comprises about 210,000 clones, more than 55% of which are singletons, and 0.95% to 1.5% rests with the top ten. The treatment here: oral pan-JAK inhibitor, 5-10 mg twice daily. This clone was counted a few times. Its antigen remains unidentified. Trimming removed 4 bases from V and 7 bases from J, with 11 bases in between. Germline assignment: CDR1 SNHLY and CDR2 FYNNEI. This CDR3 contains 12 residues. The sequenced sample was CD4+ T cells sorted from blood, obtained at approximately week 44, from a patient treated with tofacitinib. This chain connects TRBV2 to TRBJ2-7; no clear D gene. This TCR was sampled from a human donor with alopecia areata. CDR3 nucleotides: TGTGCCAGCAGTGTGTTGGCGGTAGAGCAGTACTTC. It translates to CASSVLAVEQYF.